This TCR beta chain was identified during a study of blood T cell repertoires in COVID-19. The overall study: Samples came from the United States, Italy and Spain, spanning acute and convalescent COVID-19. Sources were T cells, B-cell-depleted T cells, or PBMCs; the material itself was cDNA or gDNA.

Seattle's enrolled individuals joined amid active infection and were then monitored longitudinally. TCRdb's copy holds only in-frame clones and misses some; the assay was immunoSEQ multiplex PCR. The sample yields fewer than 300,000 clones, around 82% seen once. The trim removed 9 bases at V and 0 bases at J, leaving 13 bases unmatched. The CDR3 loop spans 18 amino acids. CDR1 is LNHDA and CDR2 is SQIVND in the germline V gene (reference sequence). This chain connects TRBV19 to TRBJ1-3; 11 nucleotides match TRBD1. Input material: peripheral blood. The clonotype comes from a human donor with COVID-19, enrolled during active disease. The donor label of this sample is uncertain. CDR3 sequence: CASLGNPGQGDSGNTIYF. In DNA form, the CDR3 reads TGTGCCAGCCTCGGAAACCCGGGACAGGGGGACTCTGGAAACACCATATATTTT.